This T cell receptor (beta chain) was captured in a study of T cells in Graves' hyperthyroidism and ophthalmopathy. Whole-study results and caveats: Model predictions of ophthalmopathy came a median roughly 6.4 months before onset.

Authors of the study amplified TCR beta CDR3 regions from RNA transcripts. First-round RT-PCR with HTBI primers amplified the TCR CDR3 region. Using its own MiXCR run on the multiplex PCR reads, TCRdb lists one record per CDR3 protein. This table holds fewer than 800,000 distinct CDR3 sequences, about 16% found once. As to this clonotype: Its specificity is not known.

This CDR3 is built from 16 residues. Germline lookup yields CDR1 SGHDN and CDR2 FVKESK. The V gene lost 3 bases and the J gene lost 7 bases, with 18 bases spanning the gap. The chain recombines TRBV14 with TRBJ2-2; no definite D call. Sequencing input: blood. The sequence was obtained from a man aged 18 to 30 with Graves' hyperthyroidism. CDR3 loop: CASSHRGRSVVGELFF. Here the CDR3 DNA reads TGTGCCAGCAGCCACCGAGGCAGGTCGGTGGTCGGGGAGCTGTTTTTT.